A single sample gave rise to the 29 T cell receptor beta chains below, sequenced in a study of blood T cell repertoires in COVID-19. Data came from immunoSEQ multiplex PCR; TCRdb stores just in-frame clones and leaves some out. The data hold about 240,000 clones, with 81% observed a single time. Sequencing was done on a sample of peripheral blood. These receptors all come from an elderly woman with COVID-19, enrolled during active disease.

The chain uses TRBV10-2 and TRBJ2-1; 8 bases fit TRBD2. The V gene end was trimmed by 6 bases and the J gene end by 5 bases; junction bases not matched to a gene: 6. CDR1 WSHSY and CDR2 SAAADI come from the germline V gene. This CDR3 region has 14 residues. CDR3 DNA sequence: TGCGCCAGCAGGGACGGGGGGGCTAACAATGAGCAGTTCTTC. This codes for CASRDGGANNEQFF.

This rearrangement joins TRBV3-1 (or the pseudogene TRBV3-2) to TRBJ2-3, with 7 bases that match TRBD2. This CDR3 is built from 15 residues. Germline V gene lookup returns CDR1 LGHDT and CDR2 YNNKEL (reference sequence). J lost 0 bases, V lost 4 bases, and 4 bases had no gene match. CDR3 protein: CASSRGLDSTDTQYF. CDR3 nucleotide sequence: TGTGCCAGCAGCCGCGGACTAGATAGCACAGATACGCAGTATTTT.

This clone was detected only once. The chain has TRBV6-5 and TRBJ2-7, with 8 bases lining up with TRBD1. Germline assignment: CDR1 MNHEY and CDR2 SVGAGI. There are 14 residues in the CDR3. V was pared by 7 bases and J by 0 bases, with 5 bases of the junction left unmatched. Here the CDR3 DNA reads TGTGCCAGCAAAGAGACAGGGGACTCCTACGAGCAGTACTTC. It codes for CASKETGDSYEQYF.

As concerns this clone: The identical CDR3 is also encoded by other nucleotide sequences in the sample. The V gene is TRBV30, the J gene TRBJ1-5; D not certain. The CDR3 is made up of 13 amino acids. The V and J ends lost 2 bases and 2 bases respectively, with 7 bases between them. Germline V gene lookup returns CDR1 GTSNPN and CDR2 SVGIG (reference sequence). The chain's CDR3 is CAWSPRGNQPQHF. CDR3 DNA: TGTGCCTGGAGTCCTAGAGGCAATCAGCCCCAGCATTTT.

The V call is TRBV19, the J call TRBJ1-1, with D unresolved. Germline assignment: CDR1 LNHDA and CDR2 SQIVND (reference sequence). Trimming left V 1 base short and J 0 bases short, with 6 bases between. The CDR3 totals 14 residues. The CDR3 loop reads CASSIAIMNTEAFF. The CDR3 bases are TGTGCCAGTAGTATAGCTATTATGAACACTGAAGCTTTCTTT.

The chain couples TRBV3-1 (or the pseudogene TRBV3-2) to TRBJ1-1, with 7 bases aligning to TRBD1. Trimming removed 1 base from V and 10 bases from J; junction bases left unmatched: 6. Germline CDR1 reads LGHDT; CDR2 reads YNNKEL (reference sequence). The CDR3 has 13 residues. In DNA form, the CDR3 reads TGTGCCAGCAGCCAAGGGACAGGAAGATCAGCTTTCTTT. This gives the protein CASSQGTGRSAFF.

The J gene is TRBJ1-4, the V gene TRBV6-5; 7 nucleotides align to TRBD1. V gave up 0 bases and J gave up 6 bases; unmatched junction bases: 4. The germline V gene encodes CDR1 MNHEY and CDR2 SVGAGI. The CDR3 is 15 amino acids. This chain's CDR3 is CASSYSDRRHEKLFF. DNA of the CDR3: TGTGCCAGCAGTTACTCGGACAGGCGCCATGAAAAACTGTTTTTT.

This clone was seen only once. The rearrangement uses TRBV3-1 (or the pseudogene TRBV3-2) and TRBJ1-2; 9 bases are a match to TRBD1. Germline assignment: CDR1 LGHDT and CDR2 YNNKEL (reference sequence). CDR3 size: 15 residues. V shed 4 bases and J 4 bases; nucleotides not matched to a gene: 7. CDR3 coding DNA: TGTGCCAGCAGCCGAGCGACAGGGGGTGGCTATGGCTACACCTTC. Translated, it gives CASSRATGGGYGYTF.

The chain recombines TRBV29-1 with TRBJ1-3, with a possible D match to TRBD1 (5 bases). The CDR3 consists of 14 residues. CDR1 and CDR2 from the germline V gene are SQVTM and ANQGSEA. Trimming pared 4 bases from V and 0 bases from J, leaving 10 bases between. CDR3 bases: TGCAGCGTTGCAGGGCCCTACTCTGGAAACACCATATATTTT. Translating gives CSVAGPYSGNTIYF. The whole variable domain, remainder taken from reference TRBV29-1 and TRBJ1-3, is SAVISQKPSRDICQRGTSLTIQCQVDSQVTMMFWYRQQPGQSLTLIATANQGSEATYESGFVIDKFPISRPNLTFSTLTVSNMSPEDSSIYLCSVAGPYSGNTIYFGEGSWLTVV.

This chain joins TRBV11-3 and TRBJ1-1; D not certain. V shed 5 bases and J shed 1 base, with 8 bases lying between them. This CDR3 comprises 13 residues. The germline CDR1 and CDR2 sequences are SGHNT and YENEEA. The CDR3 region has the DNA TGTGCCAGCAGCGTACGGGGGAACACTGAAGCTTTCTTT. It specifies CASSVRGNTEAFF.

This rearrangement joins TRBV18 to TRBJ1-3; no clear D. V was pared by 3 bases and J by 8 bases, with 14 bases between. CDR1 and CDR2 (germline): KGHSH, LQKENI. This CDR3 has 14 amino acids. In DNA form, the CDR3 reads TGTGCCAGCTCACCCCCCGGAGGGCCCCACACCATATATTTT. It translates to CASSPPGGPHTIYF.

The genes are TRBV19 and TRBJ1-1; a possible D gene is TRBD1 (6 bases). Germline V lookup: CDR1 LNHDA, CDR2 SQIVND (reference sequence). The CDR3 is 12 residues long. Trimming left V 9 bases short and J 6 bases short, with 14 bases between. The CDR3 DNA is TGTGCCAGCGGGGGGGGCAGACCTGAAGCTTTCTTT. Amino acid sequence: CASGGGRPEAFF.

The rearrangement uses TRBV11-2 and TRBJ2-1; 8 positions agree with TRBD2. The CDR3 loop spans 14 amino acids. Germline trimming cut 1 base from V and 9 bases from J; bases unmatched to any gene: 5. The germline V gene encodes CDR1 SGHAT and CDR2 FQNNGV. This CDR3 reads CASSLAGGPGEQFF. The CDR3 DNA sequence: TGTGCCAGCAGCTTAGCGGGAGGGCCAGGTGAGCAGTTCTTC.

This chain uses TRBV19 with TRBJ1-2; unclear D gene. This CDR3 has 14 amino acids. Germline loops: CDR1 LNHDA, CDR2 SQIVND (reference sequence). The V gene lost 7 bases and the J gene lost 12 bases, with 24 bases spanning the gap. The CDR3 sequence: CASTSTFSTTSHTF. CDR3 nucleotide sequence: TGTGCCAGTACCTCCACGTTTTCGACGACAAGTCACACCTTC.

The chain combines TRBV11-2 with TRBJ1-1; D is perhaps TRBD1 (6 bases). The CDR3 covers 12 residues. Germline CDR1 is SGHAT and CDR2 is FQNNGV. V lost 5 bases and J lost 10, with 14 bases in between. CDR3 sequence reads: CASSPQGRGAFF. CDR3 in DNA: TGTGCCAGCAGCCCCCAGGGGAGAGGAGCTTTCTTT. The full variable domain, completed using reference TRBV11-2 and TRBJ1-1, is EAGVAQSPRYKIIEKRQSVAFWCNPISGHATLYWYQQILGQGPKLLIQFQNNGVVDDSQLPKDRFSAERLKGVDSTLKIQPAKLEDSAVYLCASSPQGRGAFFGQGTRLTVV.

CDR3 protein: CASSQAAGQTNTGELFF. As DNA, the CDR3 is TGCGCCAGCAGCCAAGCAGCAGGACAGACGAACACCGGGGAGCTGTTTTTT. The chain recombines TRBV4-1 with TRBJ2-2, with D perhaps matching TRBD1 (6 bases). Trimming took 1 base from V and 0 from J, leaving 12 bases between them. Germline values: CDR1 MGHRA, CDR2 YSYEKL. This CDR3 region has 17 residues.

There are a few counts of this clone. The rearrangement links TRBV4-1 to TRBJ1-5; tentatively, D is TRBD1 (6 bases). The CDR3 has 15 amino acids. The germline V and J ends were trimmed by 2 bases and 1 base, with 9 bases remaining between them. The germline gives CDR1 MGHRA, CDR2 YSYEKL. The CDR3: CASSQTGLSNQPQHF. Written as DNA, the CDR3 is TGCGCCAGCAGCCAAACAGGGTTGAGCAATCAGCCCCAGCATTTT.

The V and J genes are TRBV28 and TRBJ2-7; 9 positions agree with TRBD1. CDR1 and CDR2 from the germline V gene are MDHEN and SYDVKM. The CDR3 has 15 residues. The V and J ends lost 2 bases and 0 bases, in that order; junction bases with no gene match: 2. CDR3 region: CASSLPGQGSYEQYF. The CDR3, as DNA: TGTGCCAGCAGTTTACCGGGACAGGGCTCCTACGAGCAGTACTTC.

This clone was detected only a few times. This chain links TRBV5-1 with TRBJ1-4, with 7 bases lining up with TRBD1. With 4 bases clipped from V and 10 bases from J, the junction kept 16 bases outside the gene matches. CDR3 length: 16 amino acids. Germline values: CDR1 SGHRS, CDR2 YFSETQ. The CDR3 here is CASSRSDPGDSSKLFF. The CDR3 coding sequence is TGCGCCAGCAGCCGCTCCGATCCGGGGGACAGCTCAAAACTGTTTTTT. Full variable domain (outside the CDR3, taken from reference TRBV5-1 and TRBJ1-4): KAGVTQTPRYLIKTRGQQVTLSCSPISGHRSVSWYQQTPGQGLQFLFEYFSETQRNKGNFPGRFSGRQFSNSRSEMNVSTLELGDSALYLCASSRSDPGDSSKLFFGSGTQLSVL.

The chain has TRBV28 and TRBJ2-4; D remains unclear. Trimming took off 6 bases at V and 0 bases at J, with 9 bases between the two ends. The length of the CDR3 is 14 residues. Germline assignment: CDR1 MDHEN and CDR2 SYDVKM. CDR3 loop: CASSPPVAKNIQYF. The CDR3 nucleotides read TGTGCCAGCAGCCCCCCAGTAGCCAAAAACATTCAGTACTTC.

The chain uses TRBV28 and TRBJ1-4; a weak D match, TRBD1 (5 bases). This CDR3 has 15 amino acids. V was pared by 3 bases and J by 0 bases, with 8 bases between. Germline loops: CDR1 MDHEN, CDR2 SYDVKM. The CDR3 loop is CASSLGGTTNEKLFF. The DNA of the CDR3 is TGTGCCAGCAGTTTGGGGGGAACAACTAATGAAAAACTGTTTTTT.

As to this clone: This may stem from a read error, because a much larger clone lies one nucleotide away. The same CDR3 can be traced to other DNA sequences in this sample. The chain employs TRBV6-2 or TRBV6-3 and TRBJ2-7; D not resolved. V was pared by 3 bases and J by 3 bases, with 15 bases between. Germline V CDR1 and CDR2: MNHEY, SVGEGT. This CDR3 is 15 amino acids long. The CDR3: CASSYRLTSYYEQYF. The DNA for the CDR3 is TGTGCCAGCAGTTATCGCCTCACATCTTACTACGAGCAGTACTTC.

Details on this clone: The junction departs from the called germline gene at one end, perhaps through a read error. This chain uses TRBV20-1 with TRBJ2-7; a possible D gene is TRBD1 (6 bases). The CDR3 consists of 11 residues. Germline CDR1 is DFQATT and CDR2 is SNEGSKA (reference sequence). In DNA, the CDR3 is TGCAGTGCTAGATTGGGGGCTGAGGGGAACTTC. Its protein is CSARLGAEGNF.

The V call is TRBV6-5, the J call TRBJ2-7, with 7 bases that match TRBD1. V gave up 4 bases and J gave up 0 bases; unmatched junction bases: 6. In germline, CDR1 is MNHEY, CDR2 SVGAGI. The CDR3 loop spans 15 amino acids. The CDR3 region has the DNA TGTGCCAGCAGTTTCACAGGGGACCCCTCCTACGAGCAGTACTTC. Protein: CASSFTGDPSYEQYF.

V gene TRBV24-1 combines with J gene TRBJ1-5; D unclear. V gave up 11 bases and J gave up 4 bases, with 17 bases separating them. The CDR3 runs to 14 residues. Germline loops: CDR1 KGHDR, CDR2 SFDVKD. This CDR3 is CAIAGISVNQPQHF. DNA of the CDR3: TGTGCCATCGCCGGGATATCAGTTAATCAGCCCCAGCATTTT.

This chain links TRBV2 with TRBJ1-2; maybe TRBD1 (5 bases). The CDR3 consists of 11 residues. V lost 11 bases to trimming and J lost 3 bases, with 10 bases between them. Germline V gene sequence: CDR1 SNHLY, CDR2 FYNNEI. CDR3: CARTGYYGYTF. The CDR3 bases are TGTGCCCGAACAGGCTACTATGGCTACACCTTC.

Of note for this clone: Within the sample, other DNA sequences also encode this same CDR3. CDR3 coding DNA: TGTGCCTGGAGTAGGCAGGGGAATTCACCCCTCCACTTT. It yields the protein CAWSRQGNSPLHF. The chain carries TRBV30 and TRBJ1-6; D might be TRBD1 (6 bases). CDR1 is GTSNPN, CDR2 SVGIG, per germline (reference sequence). The CDR3 extends over 13 amino acids. V lost 2 bases and J 7 bases, leaving 9 bases between the germline ends.

This clone was seen more than once but under ten times. This rearrangement joins TRBV14 to TRBJ2-7, with D perhaps TRBD2 (5 bases). CDR1 and CDR2 from the germline V gene are SGHDN and FVKESK. The V and J ends lost 0 bases and 6 bases respectively, with 6 bases between them. This CDR3 spans 12 amino acids. The CDR3 sequence: CASSQDGSEQYF. CDR3 DNA: TGTGCCAGCAGCCAAGATGGGAGCGAGCAGTACTTC.

The chain combines TRBV5-8 with TRBJ1-1; TRBD1 aligns across 9 bases. Germline V gives CDR1 SGHTS, CDR2 YDEGEE. The CDR3 is 16 residues long. The V segment lost 1 base and the J segment 5 bases; nucleotides outside the gene matches: 9. CDR3 region: CASSLPGTGTWTEAFF. The CDR3 region has the DNA TGTGCCAGCAGCTTGCCCGGGACAGGGACTTGGACTGAAGCTTTCTTT. Using reference TRBV5-8 and TRBJ1-1 for the parts outside the CDR3, the full variable domain is EAGVTQSPTHLIKTRGQQATLRCSPISGHTSVYWYQQALGLGLQFLLWYDEGEERNRGNFPPRFSGRQFPNYSSELNVNALELEDSALYLCASSLPGTGTWTEAFFGQGTRLTVV.